This TCR beta chain is from a study of T-cell reconstitution after alpha-beta-depleted transplantation in children. Germline V lookup: CDR1 DFQATT, CDR2 SNEGSKA (reference sequence). The CDR3 is made up of 16 amino acids. V lost 5 bases and J lost 4; bases outside the gene matches: 7. TCRbeta library preparation incorporated unique molecular identifiers. TCRdb reprocessed the PCR reads with MiXCR, giving one entry per CDR3 protein. Among some 340,000 distinct CDR3 sequences, 10% to 13% were seen once, and the ten largest hold 2.4%. The rearrangement links TRBV20-1 to TRBJ2-3, with 15 bases identical to TRBD2. The origin of this receptor is a human donor who donated a stem cell graft to a child with acute lymphoblastic leukemia. Sample: PBMCs from the stem cell graft donor, taken from the stem cell graft. DNA of the CDR3: TGCAGTGCTTCCGGGACTAGCGGGAGGATCCCAGATACGCAGTATTTT. Its protein is CSASGTSGRIPDTQYF.